One sample yielded the 24 T cell receptor beta chains listed below, sequenced in a study of cytomegalovirus exposure and HLA in healthy donors. The repertoire was sequenced with immunoSEQ multiplex PCR; TCRdb's copy has only in-frame clones and lacks some. The data show some 200,000 clones, 84% seen once. Sequenced sample: PBMCs. These receptors were taken from a woman under 40 in good health and CMV-seropositive.

This chain uses TRBV4-1 with TRBJ2-3; 11 nucleotides agree with TRBD2. Looked up from germline, CDR1 is MGHRA and CDR2 is YSYEKL. The length of the CDR3 is 16 residues. V was pared by 1 base and J by 2 bases, with 2 bases of the junction left unmatched. In nucleotides, the CDR3 is TGCGCCAGCAGCCAAGGACTAGCGGGGATCACAGATACGCAGTATTTT. This gives the protein CASSQGLAGITDTQYF.

This CDR3 is CAWGASRQSSYEQYF. The CDR3 DNA reads TGTGCCTGGGGGGCCAGTAGGCAGAGCTCCTACGAGCAGTACTTC. The chain combines TRBV30 with TRBJ2-7; a weak D match, TRBD1 (5 bases). The germline V and J ends were trimmed by 5 bases and 0 bases, with 17 bases remaining between them. The CDR3 consists of 15 residues. CDR1 is GTSNPN, CDR2 SVGIG, per germline (reference sequence). Using reference TRBV30 and TRBJ2-7 for the parts outside the CDR3, the full variable domain is SQTIHQWPATLVQPVGSPLSLECTVEGTSNPNLYWYRQAAGRGLQLLFYSVGIGQISSEVPQNLSASRPQDRQFILSSKKLLLSDSGFYLCAWGASRQSSYEQYFGPGTRLTVT.

As for this clone: Compared with germline, one end of the junction differs, possibly owing to a read error. The chain links TRBV6-1 to TRBJ2-7, with D possibly TRBD1 on 5 matching bases. The CDR3 runs 11 residues. CDR1 and CDR2 from the germline V gene are MNHNS and SASEGT. The CDR3 here is CASIKQDLPSF. The CDR3 DNA sequence: TGTGCCAGCATAAAACAGGACCTCCCAAGCTTC.

The chain has TRBV7-2 and TRBJ1-2, with TRBD1 matching 8 bases. The germline V gene has CDR1 SGHTA and CDR2 FQGNSA. V was pared by 7 bases and J by 8 bases, with 15 bases of the junction left unmatched. The CDR3 extends over 15 amino acids. DNA of the CDR3: TGTGCCAGCATTCCAGGGGGCGGCGGGACTCGAGGCTACACCTTC. Its protein is CASIPGGGGTRGYTF.

The chain recombines TRBV6-5 with TRBJ2-4; 9 nucleotides agree with TRBD1. Trimming took 6 bases from V and 8 from J; bases not matched to a gene: 8. The CDR3 length is 14 residues. CDR1 and CDR2 from the germline V gene are MNHEY and SVGAGI. DNA for the CDR3: TGTGCCAGCAGGCCGACAGGGGGGGTCGACATTCAGTACTTC. Amino acid sequence: CASRPTGGVDIQYF.

CDR3 sequence: CASSWSDSNTGELFF. The CDR3 DNA sequence: TGTGCCAGCAGTTGGTCGGACAGCAACACCGGGGAGCTGTTTTTT. V is TRBV6-5 and J is TRBJ2-2; TRBD1 might be the D (6 bases). CDR3 size: 15 residues. The V end lost 4 bases, the J end lost 2 bases, and 11 bases lay between the germline ends. CDR1 MNHEY and CDR2 SVGAGI come from the germline V gene.

This chain connects TRBV27 to TRBJ2-3; D unclear. The V end lost 5 bases, the J end lost 2 bases, and 2 bases lay between the germline ends. CDR1 and CDR2 from the germline V gene are MNHEY and SMNVEV (reference sequence). The CDR3 length is 11 residues. CDR3 sequence reads: CASSHTDTQYF. DNA of the CDR3: TGTGCCAGCAGTCACACAGATACGCAGTATTTT.

The chain is built from TRBV29-1 and TRBJ2-5; D is ambiguous. Germline V gene lookup returns CDR1 SQVTM and CDR2 ANQGSEA. V lost 7 bases and J 7 bases, leaving 16 bases between the germline ends. This CDR3 region has 12 residues. CDR3 coding DNA: TGCAGCGCATCAATAGCCCCATTGACCCAGTACTTC. Its translation: CSASIAPLTQYF. The variable domain in full, completed from reference TRBV29-1 and TRBJ2-5, reads SAVISQKPSRDICQRGTSLTIQCQVDSQVTMMFWYRQQPGQSLTLIATANQGSEATYESGFVIDKFPISRPNLTFSTLTVSNMSPEDSSIYLCSASIAPLTQYFGPGTRLLVL.

With respect to this clone: The junction departs from the called germline gene at one end, perhaps through a read error. The chain employs TRBV7-7 and TRBJ2-7; TRBD1 is a possible D gene (6 bases). Germline V gene lookup returns CDR1 SSHAT and CDR2 FNYEAQ (reference sequence). CDR3 size: 15 residues. In nucleotides, the CDR3 is TGTGCTAGCAGCTTGTCGACTAACAGGGTCCACGAGCAGTACTTC. Amino acids: CASSLSTNRVHEQYF.

In nucleotides, the CDR3 is TGTGCCAGCAGTGAACTTGACAATGAGCAGTTCTTC. This codes for CASSELDNEQFF. V and J are TRBV25-1 and TRBJ2-1, with no clear D. Germline-derived CDR1 and CDR2 are MGHDK and SYGVNS. The V end was cut by 2 bases, the J end by 5 bases, with 4 bases between. The length of the CDR3 is 12 residues.

This chain uses TRBV5-1 with TRBJ2-3; TRBD2 matches 7 bases. Germline V CDR1 and CDR2: SGHRS, YFSETQ. The CDR3 loop spans 14 amino acids. J lost 4 bases, V lost 3 bases, and 5 bases had no gene match. CDR3 DNA: TGCGCCAGCAGCTCCGGGGGAGGGGCAGATACGCAGTATTTT. Its protein product is CASSSGGGADTQYF.

The J gene is TRBJ2-7, the V gene TRBV5-4; tentatively, D is TRBD1 (6 bases). The germline V gene has CDR1 SGHNT and CDR2 YYREEE (reference sequence). CDR3 length: 14 amino acids. V was cut by 2 bases and J by 4 bases, with 13 bases left in between. CDR3 sequence (DNA): TGTGCCAGCAGCTTCGGCAGGGGTGATTACGAGCAGTACTTC. Translating it yields CASSFGRGDYEQYF.

The genes are TRBV5-1 and TRBJ2-7; no definite D call. The germline V gene has CDR1 SGHRS and CDR2 YFSETQ. The germline V and J ends were trimmed by 1 base and 0 bases, with 8 bases remaining between them. There are 14 residues in the CDR3. CDR3 coding DNA: TGCGCCAGCAGCTTGATTGGCAGCTCCTACGAGCAGTACTTC. It yields the protein CASSLIGSSYEQYF.

The rearrangement joins TRBV5-4 to TRBJ2-2, with D maybe TRBD2 (5 bases). This CDR3 is 12 amino acids long. Germline loops: CDR1 SGHNT, CDR2 YYREEE (reference sequence). V lost 4 bases and J lost 9, with 10 bases in between. Here the CDR3 DNA reads TGTGCCAGCAGCCAACTAGACCGGGAGCTGTTTTTT. This sequence encodes CASSQLDRELFF.

V usage is TRBV20-1 and J usage is TRBJ2-7; TRBD2 might be the D (6 bases). The CDR3 runs 11 residues. V was pared by 2 bases and J by 12 bases, with 14 bases between. Germline V CDR1 and CDR2: DFQATT, SNEGSKA (reference sequence). The DNA of the CDR3 is TGCAGTGCTAGAATAGGGGAGGTTATGTACTTC. Translating gives CSARIGEVMYF.

The chain joins TRBV7-8 to TRBJ2-7, with 8 bases matching TRBD2. This CDR3 has 15 residues. Germline CDR1 and CDR2: SGHVS and FQNEAQ. V shed 0 bases, J shed 4 bases, and the junction held 5 bases outside the gene matches. The CDR3 bases are TGTGCCAGCAGCTTAGCCGGGAGGGCCTCGTACGAGCAGTACTTC. Amino acid sequence: CASSLAGRASYEQYF.

The genes are TRBV28 and TRBJ1-5; TRBD1 matches 9 bases. Trimming removed 2 bases from V and 5 bases from J; junction bases left unmatched: 19. The germline CDR1 and CDR2 sequences are MDHEN and SYDVKM. The CDR3 has 20 residues. CDR3 DNA: TGTGCCAGCAGTTTAGACGTTCCGAGAGGGACAGGGCGCGTTTATCAGCCCCAGCATTTT. Translating it yields CASSLDVPRGTGRVYQPQHF.

Only a few counts were recorded for this clone. The rearrangement joins TRBV2 to TRBJ1-2; weak D call: TRBD1 (6 bases). Germline loops: CDR1 SNHLY, CDR2 FYNNEI. Trimming removed 5 bases at V and 7 bases at J, with 11 bases between. This CDR3 is 12 amino acids long. CDR3 protein: CASSLDSSGYTF. The CDR3 nucleotides are TGTGCCAGCAGTTTGGACAGCAGTGGCTACACCTTC.

The chain carries TRBV29-1 and TRBJ2-5, with D possibly matching TRBD2 (5 bases). Trimming removed 7 bases at V and 3 bases at J, with 21 bases between. Germline CDR1 SQVTM, CDR2 ANQGSEA. This CDR3 has 15 residues. The CDR3 protein is CSATPVPGWEETQYF. CDR3 sequence (DNA): TGCAGCGCCACCCCCGTCCCGGGATGGGAAGAGACCCAGTACTTC.

The chain employs TRBV30 and TRBJ1-5; TRBD1 is a possible D gene (6 bases). The CDR3 is 13 residues long. Germline V lookup: CDR1 GTSNPN, CDR2 SVGIG (reference sequence). V was clipped by 2 bases and J by 9 bases, with 14 bases between them. The DNA for the CDR3 is TGTGCCTGGAGTTCACAGGGTCGGGGGCCCCAGCATTTT. It codes for CAWSSQGRGPQHF.

The V and J genes are TRBV6-1 and TRBJ2-6, with a possible D match to TRBD2 (6 bases). V lost 0 bases and J 2 bases, leaving 17 bases between the germline ends. The CDR3 length is 19 residues. Looked up from germline, CDR1 is MNHNS and CDR2 is SASEGT. The CDR3 loop is CASSEAGWDSLAGANVLTF. CDR3 DNA sequence: TGTGCCAGCAGTGAAGCAGGCTGGGACTCCCTAGCTGGGGCCAACGTCCTGACTTTC.

The chain recombines TRBV29-1 with TRBJ2-5; 7 bases match TRBD1. Germline values: CDR1 SQVTM, CDR2 ANQGSEA. The CDR3 has 14 amino acids. V lost 4 bases to trimming and J lost 1 base; unmatched junction nucleotides: 6. CDR3 DNA: TGCAGCGTTGCAGGGGGTGGGCCCCAAGAGACCCAGTACTTC. Translated, it gives CSVAGGGPQETQYF.

This chain connects TRBV18 to TRBJ1-5, with D possibly being TRBD1 (5 bases). This CDR3 is built from 14 residues. V lost 3 bases and J 2 bases, leaving 8 bases between the germline ends. Germline V CDR1 and CDR2: KGHSH, LQKENI. The CDR3 sequence: CASSPVGGNQPQHF. The CDR3 nucleotides read TGTGCCAGCTCACCGGTAGGGGGCAATCAGCCCCAGCATTTT. The complete variable domain, with remaining parts taken from reference TRBV18 and TRBJ1-5, reads NAGVMQNPRHLVRRRGQEARLRCSPMKGHSHVYWYRQLPEEGLKFMVYLQKENIIDESGMPKERFSAEFPKEGPSILRIQQVVRGDSAAYFCASSPVGGNQPQHFGDGTRLSIL.

This clone showed up just once. The V gene is TRBV5-1, the J gene TRBJ2-3; 8 nucleotides agree with TRBD2. Germline CDR1 reads SGHRS; CDR2 reads YFSETQ. Trimming took 2 bases from V and 2 from J; bases not matched to a gene: 4. This CDR3 contains 15 residues. The CDR3 DNA follows: TGCGCCAGCAGCTTAGATAGCGGGACCACAGATACGCAGTATTTT. Amino acids: CASSLDSGTTDTQYF.